Sequencing of this T cell receptor (beta chain) was carried out in a study of T-cell reconstitution after alpha-beta-depleted transplantation in children. Study-wide points: T-cell numbers and diversity, one year after transplant, stemmed largely from T cells that were newly produced. Where alpha-beta T cells came from about two months after transplant was reportedly several hundred expanded graft clones.

Unique molecular identifiers were built into the TCRbeta library. Via MiXCR, TCRdb re-called the PCR reads, giving one row per CDR3 protein. Of 200,000 or so distinct CDR3 sequences in the sample, about 8.7% were seen once. CDR3 size: 17 residues. Germline-derived CDR1 and CDR2 are ENHRY and SYGVKD. Trimming pared 2 bases from V and 3 bases from J, leaving 20 bases between. The sample holds many counts of this clonotype. The antigen is not known. The receptor was derived from a male patient aged 2 to 9 who had a stem cell transplant for acute myeloid leukemia, so the T cells may come from the graft donor. This chain connects TRBV10-3 to TRBJ2-7; tentatively, D is TRBD2 (6 bases). Sequencing used PBMCs, mostly from graft donor cells, obtained 360 days after TCRalphabeta/CD19-depleted stem cell transplant. The CDR3 DNA follows: TGTGCCATCAGTGAGGTCCGCTACCCCCGCGGGATCTACGAGCAGTACTTC. Its protein is CAISEVRYPRGIYEQYF.